The rows below give T cell receptor beta chains drawn from one sample of a study of blood T cell repertoires in COVID-19. TCRdb keeps only in-frame clones here, not all; method: immunoSEQ multiplex PCR. The sample shows 250,000 or so clones, approximately 86% of them seen only once. Sequenced sample: peripheral blood. Every receptor here comes from a woman in her 70s with active or convalescent COVID-19. Both conserved end residues are part of each CDR3. D genes are given only for firm matches. A clone size is listed for some rows: how often the clone was seen (once, few, many), or a class if it is expanded.

>TRBV27|TRBJ1-1|few|.
TGTGCCAGCAGTCCTTTTTTGAACACTGAAGCTTTCTTT
CASSPFLNTEAFF
>TRBV29-1|TRBJ1-1|once|TRBD1
TGCAGCGTCCCGACAGGGGGGGGGATGGGCACTGAAGCTTTCTTT
CSVPTGGGMGTEAFF
>TRBV19|TRBJ1-3|once|TRBD1
TGTGCCAGTAAGGGACAGGGAAACACCATATATTTT
CASKGQGNTIYF
>TRBV7-2|TRBJ2-7|.|TRBD1
TGTGCCAGCAGCTCAGGGGGCCGGAACGAGCAGTACTTC
CASSSGGRNEQYF
>TRBV24-1|TRBJ1-5|few|.
TGTGCCACCAGTGATTACGGGGGGCCCCAGCATTTT
CATSDYGGPQHF
>TRBV24-1|TRBJ2-1|.|TRBD2
TGTGCCACCAGTGATTTTACAGCGGGGGGGTACAATGAGCAGTTCTTC
CATSDFTAGGYNEQFF
>TRBV20-1|TRBJ2-2|.|TRBD2
TGCAGTGCTAGTTGGCTAGCGGGGGTCAACACCGGGGAGCTGTTTTTT
CSASWLAGVNTGELFF
>TRBV29-1|TRBJ2-1|.|.
TGCAGCGTATACGACACATACAATGAGCAGTTCTTC
CSVYDTYNEQFF
>TRBV4-1|TRBJ1-5|once|.
TGCGCCAGCAGCTTTATCGAGGAGGGGAATCAGCCCCAGCATTTT
CASSFIEEGNQPQHF
>TRBV7-9|TRBJ2-3|.|.
TGTGCCAGCCCTACAATAGCCCCAGATACGCAGTATTTT
CASPTIAPDTQYF
>TRBV28|TRBJ1-2|.|TRBD1
TGTGCCAGCAACACTTTACCGCCCGGGACAGGGGCTATCTATGGCTACACCTTC
CASNTLPPGTGAIYGYTF
>TRBV5-1|TRBJ2-3|.|TRBD2
TGCGCCAGCAGCATCGGACTAGCGGGGGGAGGGACGCAGTATTTT
CASSIGLAGGGTQYF
>TRBV9|TRBJ1-3|.|.
TGTGCCAGCAGCCCATCCGGGGACTCTGGAAACACCATATATTTT
CASSPSGDSGNTIYF
>TRBV5-1|TRBJ1-1|.|.
TGCGCCAGCAGTAGGGCAGGGATGAACACTGAAGCTTTCTTT
CASSRAGMNTEAFF
>TRBV4-3|TRBJ1-1|.|TRBD1
TGCGCCAGCAGCCAAAACAGGGGGACTGAAGCTTTCTTT
CASSQNRGTEAFF
>TRBV29-1|TRBJ1-1|.|TRBD1
TGCAGCGTCGACCGGGACAGGGGAACTGAAGCTTTCTTT
CSVDRDRGTEAFF
>TRBV6-2/TRBV6-3|TRBJ1-2|.|TRBD1
TGTGCCAGCACCCCTCCGAGGACAGGGGGCGAGGGCTACACCTTC
CASTPPRTGGEGYTF
>TRBV12-3/TRBV12-4|TRBJ1-3|.|.
TGTGCCAGCACCCTAACAAACACCATATATTTT
CASTLTNTIYF
>TRBV29-1|TRBJ2-7|few|.
TGCAGCGTTGAAGGAGGGTGGGGTTCCTACGAGCAGTACTTC
CSVEGGWGSYEQYF
>TRBV11-2|TRBJ1-4|few|.
TGTGCCAGCAGCTTACAAAAAGCGGGTGAAAAACTGTTTTTT
CASSLQKAGEKLFF
>TRBV6-4|TRBJ2-2|once|.
TGTGCCAGCAGTGAGAACGGGAACACCGGGGAGCTGTTTTTT
CASSENGNTGELFF
>TRBV6-1|TRBJ1-5|once|.
TGTGCCAGCAGTGGCGGCGGATACAATCAGCCCCAGCATTTT
CASSGGGYNQPQHF
>TRBV6-5|TRBJ1-1|.|.
TGTGCCAGCACCAGGCCAGGGATGAACACTGAAGCTTTCTTT
CASTRPGMNTEAFF
>TRBV4-1|TRBJ2-7|.|.
TGCGCCAGCAGCCAAGAAACAGGGCCAGATTACGAGCAGTACTTC
CASSQETGPDYEQYF
>TRBV19|TRBJ1-5|few|.
TGTGCCAGTAGGCCGACAGGAGCTTGGGGCAATCAGCCCCAGCATTTT
CASRPTGAWGNQPQHF
>TRBV4-3|TRBJ2-5|.|.
TGCGCCAGCAGCCAAGAAGCCCCTTATGAGACCCAGTACTTC
CASSQEAPYETQYF
>TRBV5-1|TRBJ1-5|.|.
TGCGCCAGCAGCTTGGAAGGGAGCGGACAGCCCCAGCATTTT
CASSLEGSGQPQHF
>TRBV7-3|TRBJ1-5|.|TRBD1
TGTGCCAGCCGTTTGGATGAGGACAGGGGGCCCAGGACCCAGCATTTT
CASRLDEDRGPRTQHF
>TRBV5-4|TRBJ2-3|.|.
TGTGCCAGCAGCCTCTGGCACTCCACGGGTACAGATACGCAGTATTTT
CASSLWHSTGTDTQYF
>TRBV7-3|TRBJ2-6|.|.
TGTGCCAGCACCCACGAGACAGTCCTGCGCTCTGGGGCCAACGTCCTGACTTTC
CASTHETVLRSGANVLTF
>TRBV5-4|TRBJ2-1|.|TRBD1
TGTGCCAGCAGACGCCACTCCGGGACAGGCCCCCACAATGAGCAGTTCTTC
CASRRHSGTGPHNEQFF
>TRBV2|TRBJ2-1|.|.
TGTGCCTCGTGTAGGGGTAGCTCCTACAATGAGCAGTTCTTC
CASCRGSSYNEQFF
>TRBV11-3|TRBJ2-2|.|.
TGTGCCAGCAGCTGGGGCGGTGGCACCGGGGAGCTGTTTTTT
CASSWGGGTGELFF
>TRBV12-3/TRBV12-4|TRBJ2-7|.|.
TGTGCCAGCAGTTTCGACAGAATCTACGAGCAGTACTTC
CASSFDRIYEQYF
>TRBV6-5|TRBJ2-5|.|.
TGTGCCAGCAGTCAGAGGATCGGGTCGGGAGAGACCCAGTACTTC
CASSQRIGSGETQYF
>TRBV6-6|TRBJ2-5|.|TRBD1
TGTGCCAGCAACCGTTCAGGGGGCGGAAAGGAGACCCAGTACTTC
CASNRSGGGKETQYF
>TRBV5-1|TRBJ1-6|.|TRBD1
TGCGCCAGCAGCGGAGGACAGGGTGTTAATTCACCCCTCCACTTT
CASSGGQGVNSPLHF
>TRBV7-9|TRBJ2-1|few|TRBD2
TGTGCCAGCAGCTTCAGCGGGGGGCTGGATTCCAATGAGCAGTTCTTC
CASSFSGGLDSNEQFF
>TRBV27|TRBJ1-2|.|TRBD1
TGTGCCAGCAGTTTCATCGAGGGACAGCTTATTAGGGGTGGCTACACCTTC
CASSFIEGQLIRGGYTF
>TRBV5-6|TRBJ1-1|.|.
TGTGCCAGCAGCTTGGGGGGCTTTGTAGGCACTGAAGCTTTCTTT
CASSLGGFVGTEAFF
>TRBV4-2|TRBJ2-7|once|.
TGTGCCAGCAGCCAAGCCAGGGTTTCATACGAGCAGTACTTC
CASSQARVSYEQYF
>TRBV5-1|TRBJ2-7|few|.
TGCGCCAGCAGCTTGGACAGGGCCGTCTACGAGCAGTACTTC
CASSLDRAVYEQYF
>TRBV15|TRBJ1-6|.|.
TGTGCCACCAGCTCAAACGGTTCACCCCTCCACTTT
CATSSNGSPLHF
>TRBV15|TRBJ2-5|.|.
TGTGCCACCAGCAGAGGGCAGGGAGAGACCCAGTACTTC
CATSRGQGETQYF
>TRBV3-1/TRBV3-2|TRBJ1-4|.|.
TGTGCCAGCAGCCAAGATATGGACAGAAGGAAAGGGCTGTTTTTT
CASSQDMDRRKGLFF
>TRBV9|TRBJ2-3|.|TRBD2
TGTGCCAGCAGCGTATGGGACTACAACACAGATACGCAGTATTTT
CASSVWDYNTDTQYF
>TRBV3-1/TRBV3-2|TRBJ1-1|.|.
TGTGCCAGCAGCCGCGGGGTTGGGACTGAAGCTTTCTTT
CASSRGVGTEAFF
>TRBV9|TRBJ2-1|.|.
TGTGCCAGCAGCGTAGTTCAGGTGAACCATGAGCAGTTCTTC
CASSVVQVNHEQFF
>TRBV11-2|TRBJ1-6|.|.
TGTGCCAGCAGCTTTTCCCGGGGGGAATCACCCCTCCACTTT
CASSFSRGESPLHF
>TRBV11-3|TRBJ2-2|once|TRBD2
TGTGCCAGCAGCACCGGGGGGGCCCCCGGGGAGCTGTTTTTT
CASSTGGAPGELFF
>TRBV2|TRBJ1-6|.|.
TGTGCCAGCAGTACAGAGAGCTCCTATAATTCACCCCTCCACTTT
CASSTESSYNSPLHF